This is a list of T cell receptor beta chains from one sample in a study of blood T cell repertoires in COVID-19. Libraries were prepared by immunoSEQ multiplex PCR; TCRdb keeps only in-frame clonotypes and omits some of them. The profile shows 350,000 to 400,000 clones, 80% to 90% of them singletons. The sequencing input was PBMCs or T cells enriched from blood (not recorded which). The receptor source for this set is a man aged 40-50 years in a cohort exposed to, infected with or recovered from COVID-19 (not recorded which). CDR3s include the opening cysteine and the closing phenylalanine or tryptophan. Each record gives: D gene, V gene, clone size, J gene, CDR3 protein, CDR3 DNA. A D gene is named only where the DNA matches it firmly. Only some rows state a clone size, as once, few, many or a class for expanded clones.

>-|TRBV6-1|-|TRBJ1-1
CASSELRGTEAFF
TGTGCCAGCAGTGAGCTCCGAGGGACTGAAGCTTTCTTT
>-|TRBV5-1|-|TRBJ1-3
CASSLAGGYSGNTIYF
TGCGCCAGCAGCTTGGCCGGGGGGTACTCTGGAAACACCATATATTTT
>-|TRBV28|-|TRBJ1-5
CASRPTTKGQPQHF
TGTGCCAGCAGACCCACTACTAAAGGACAGCCCCAGCATTTT
>TRBD2|TRBV5-1|-|TRBJ2-7
CASSLGMGGYEQYF
TGCGCCAGCAGCTTGGGGATGGGAGGGTACGAGCAGTACTTC
>TRBD1|TRBV3-1/TRBV3-2|-|TRBJ1-3
CASSHIDRVLRNTIYF
TGTGCCAGCAGCCATATCGACAGGGTCCTGAGAAACACCATATATTTT
>TRBD1|TRBV11-3|-|TRBJ2-5
CASSLDRGQETQYF
TGTGCCAGCAGCCTGGACAGGGGTCAAGAGACCCAGTACTTC
>-|TRBV28|-|TRBJ2-6
CASSRYYSGANVLTF
TGTGCCAGCAGTCGTTATTACTCTGGGGCCAACGTCCTGACTTTC
>-|TRBV25-1|-|TRBJ1-1
CASSARQATEAFF
TGTGCCAGCAGTGCTAGACAGGCCACTGAAGCTTTCTTT
>-|TRBV18|-|TRBJ2-1
CASSQIPGHRDNEQFF
TGTGCCAGCTCACAAATACCGGGACACCGCGACAATGAGCAGTTCTTC
>-|TRBV18|-|TRBJ1-1
CASSPILQGRKTEAFF
TGTGCCAGCTCACCAATTTTACAGGGACGGAAAACTGAAGCTTTCTTT
>-|TRBV19|-|TRBJ1-2
CASSQSGNYGYTF
TGTGCCAGTAGTCAGTCGGGGAACTATGGCTACACCTTC
>TRBD2|TRBV2|-|TRBJ2-7
CASSAHRTSGRAYEQYF
TGTGCCAGCAGTGCGCACAGGACTAGCGGGAGAGCCTACGAGCAGTACTTC
>TRBD1|TRBV6-2/TRBV6-3|-|TRBJ1-5
CASSLTGGGQPQHF
TGTGCCAGCAGCCTGACAGGGGGCGGACAGCCCCAGCATTTT
>-|TRBV7-9|-|TRBJ2-4
CASSLFGTENIQYF
TGTGCCAGCAGCTTATTCGGTACCGAAAACATTCAGTACTTC
>-|TRBV21-1|-|TRBJ2-7
CASSPGTGAYEQYF
TGTGCCAGCAGCCCCGGGACGGGGGCCTACGAGCAGTACTTC
>TRBD2|TRBV11-2|-|TRBJ2-2
CASSRSGSAGELFF
TGTGCCAGCAGTCGTAGCGGGAGCGCCGGGGAGCTGTTTTTT
>-|TRBV7-3|-|TRBJ2-3
CASSLPRGHGTDTQYF
TGTGCCAGCAGCTTACCCCGAGGCCACGGAACAGATACGCAGTATTTT
>TRBD2|TRBV5-1|-|TRBJ2-5
CASSQGTSGIETQYF
TGCGCCAGCAGCCAAGGGACTAGCGGGATAGAGACCCAGTACTTC
>TRBD1|TRBV10-3|-|TRBJ2-5
CAIGGGETQYF
TGTGCCATAGGGGGCGGAGAGACCCAGTACTTC
>TRBD1|TRBV2|-|TRBJ1-5
CASRLTGNSNQPQHF
TGTGCCAGCAGGCTGACAGGGAATAGCAATCAGCCCCAGCATTTT
>TRBD2|TRBV27|-|TRBJ2-3
CASSLGAGGTDTQYF
TGTGCCAGCAGTTTAGGAGCGGGGGGCACAGATACGCAGTATTTT
>TRBD2|TRBV5-1|-|TRBJ2-1
CASSPTAGVSYNEQFF
TGCGCCAGCAGCCCCACAGCGGGAGTTTCCTACAATGAGCAGTTCTTC
>TRBD1|TRBV19|-|TRBJ2-3
CASSIDLDRGTDTQYF
TGTGCCAGTAGTATAGATCTGGACAGGGGCACAGATACGCAGTATTTT
>TRBD2|TRBV4-1|-|TRBJ2-1
CASSQDVTGGRSPYNEQFF
TGCGCCAGCAGCCAAGATGTAACTGGCGGGAGGTCCCCCTACAATGAGCAGTTCTTC
>-|TRBV21-1|few|TRBJ2-7
CASSKALWPYEQYF
TGTGCCAGCAGCAAAGCGCTTTGGCCCTACGAGCAGTACTTC
>-|TRBV13|-|TRBJ1-2
CASSTGAGGYGYTF
TGTGCCAGCAGCACCGGGGCCGGGGGTTATGGCTACACCTTC
>-|TRBV7-9|-|TRBJ1-1
CASSSFSPSGAFF
TGTGCCAGCAGCTCGTTCTCTCCCTCAGGAGCTTTCTTT
>-|TRBV30|-|TRBJ2-4
CAWSWGQKGGKNIQYF
TGTGCCTGGAGTTGGGGACAAAAAGGGGGTAAAAACATTCAGTACTTC
>TRBD1|TRBV18|-|TRBJ1-4
CASSQLQGASEKLFF
TGTGCCAGCTCTCAGTTACAGGGGGCAAGTGAAAAACTGTTTTTT